This T cell receptor (beta chain) was identified in a study of T cell changes during pregnancy in multiple sclerosis. Profiling relied on immunoSEQ multiplex PCR, and the TCRdb table lists in-frame clones only, not all of them. The sample includes roughly 110,000 clones, around 90% of them seen just once. V gave up 3 bases and J gave up 1 base, with 13 bases separating them. This CDR3 comprises 15 residues. Germline CDR1 reads ENHRY; CDR2 reads SYGVKD. The sequence came from a female donor with multiple sclerosis, enrolled in a pregnancy study. The chain combines TRBV10-3 with TRBJ2-7; possible D gene TRBD2, 6 bases. Sequenced material: peripheral blood, taken in the third trimester of pregnancy. CDR3 residues: CAISDLERVSYEQYF. Written as DNA, the CDR3 is TGTGCCATCAGTGACCTTGAGCGGGTGTCCTACGAGCAGTACTTC.